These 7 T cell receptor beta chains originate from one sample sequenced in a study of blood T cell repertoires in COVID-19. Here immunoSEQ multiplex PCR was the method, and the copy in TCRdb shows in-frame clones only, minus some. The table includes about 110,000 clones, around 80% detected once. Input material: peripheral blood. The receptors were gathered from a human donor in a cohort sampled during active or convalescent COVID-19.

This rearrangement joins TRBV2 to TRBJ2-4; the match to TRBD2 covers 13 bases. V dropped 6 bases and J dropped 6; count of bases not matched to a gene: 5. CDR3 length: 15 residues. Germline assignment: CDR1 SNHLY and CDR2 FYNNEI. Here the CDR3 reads CASSLTSGGANIQYF. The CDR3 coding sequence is TGTGCCAGCAGCCTTACTAGCGGGGGGGCAAACATTCAGTACTTC.

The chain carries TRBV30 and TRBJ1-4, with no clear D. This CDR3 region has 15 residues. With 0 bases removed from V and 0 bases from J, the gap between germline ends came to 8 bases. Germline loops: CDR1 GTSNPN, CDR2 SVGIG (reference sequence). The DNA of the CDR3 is TGTGCCTGGAGTGTATTGGCCGCAACTAATGAAAAACTGTTTTTT. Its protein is CAWSVLAATNEKLFF.

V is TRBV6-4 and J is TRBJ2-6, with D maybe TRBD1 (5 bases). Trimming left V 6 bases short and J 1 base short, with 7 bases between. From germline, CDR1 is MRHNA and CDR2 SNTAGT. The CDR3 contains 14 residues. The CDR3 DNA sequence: TGTGCCAGCAGCAGGGAATCTGGGGCCAACGTCCTGACTTTC. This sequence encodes CASSRESGANVLTF.

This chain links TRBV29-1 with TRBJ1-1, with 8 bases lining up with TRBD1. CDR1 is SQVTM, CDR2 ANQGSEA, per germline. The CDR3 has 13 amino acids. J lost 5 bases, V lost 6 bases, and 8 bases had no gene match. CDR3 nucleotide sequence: TGCAGCGTCGCCTCAGGGGGCTGGACTGAAGCTTTCTTT. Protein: CSVASGGWTEAFF.

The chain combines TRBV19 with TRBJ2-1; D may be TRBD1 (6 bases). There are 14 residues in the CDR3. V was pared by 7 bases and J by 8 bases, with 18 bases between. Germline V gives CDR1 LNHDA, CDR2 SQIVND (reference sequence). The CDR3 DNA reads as TGTGCCAGTATGGAGACAGGAAGGAGCCATGAGCAGTTCTTC. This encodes CASMETGRSHEQFF.

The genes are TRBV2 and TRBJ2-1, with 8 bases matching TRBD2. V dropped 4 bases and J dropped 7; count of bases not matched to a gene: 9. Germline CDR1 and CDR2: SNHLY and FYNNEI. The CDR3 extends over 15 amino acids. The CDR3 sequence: CASSGELAEANEQFF. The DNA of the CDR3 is TGTGCCAGCAGTGGGGAACTAGCGGAAGCTAATGAGCAGTTCTTC.

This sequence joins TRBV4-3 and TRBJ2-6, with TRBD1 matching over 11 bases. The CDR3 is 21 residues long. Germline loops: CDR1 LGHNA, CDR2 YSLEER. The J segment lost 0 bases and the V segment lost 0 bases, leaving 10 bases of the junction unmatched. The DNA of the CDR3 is TGCGCCAGCAGCCAAGATACGTGGACAGGGGGCGATCACTCTGGGGCCAACGTCCTGACTTTC. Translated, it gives CASSQDTWTGGDHSGANVLTF.